The 8 T cell receptor beta chains reported below all come from one sample, sequenced in a study of graft-versus-host responses after intestinal transplantation. Clones were read by immunoSEQ multiplex PCR, and TCRdb kept only the in-frame ones, dropping some. The sample records around 70,000 clones, 89% being singletons. No antigen has been identified for these receptors. Sequencing was performed on unstimulated CD8+ T cells sorted from spleen or lymph node cells, taken before intestinal transplant. The receptors stem from a human donor who received an intestinal transplant.

The V and J genes are TRBV7-9 and TRBJ2-7, with 9 bases fitting TRBD1. Germline lookup yields CDR1 SEHNR and CDR2 FQNEAQ (reference sequence). The CDR3 runs to 14 residues. J gave up 7 bases and V 3 bases, and 7 bases lay outside the gene matches. CDR3 in amino acids: CASSLLDRGEEQYF. DNA of the CDR3: TGTGCCAGCAGCTTGCTCGACAGGGGGGAAGAGCAGTACTTC.

The CDR3 is CASSQLIGGGAYNEQFF. The CDR3 nucleotides are TGTGCCAGCAGCCAACTTATTGGAGGGGGGGCCTACAATGAGCAGTTCTTC. This sequence joins TRBV4-2 and TRBJ2-1; tentative D call: TRBD2 (7 bases). CDR3 length: 17 residues. Trimming pared 2 bases from V and 2 bases from J, leaving 16 bases between. CDR1 and CDR2 from the germline V gene are LGHNA and YNFKEQ.

V and J are TRBV18 and TRBJ2-1; 9 bases align to TRBD2. V shed 0 bases and J 7 bases; nucleotides not matched to a gene: 10. The CDR3 has 17 residues. Germline V CDR1 and CDR2: KGHSH, LQKENI. This CDR3 reads CASSPPGLAGLSNEQFF. The CDR3 DNA follows: TGTGCCAGCTCACCACCGGGCCTAGCGGGATTGAGTAATGAGCAGTTCTTC.

This chain connects TRBV28 to TRBJ2-3; perhaps TRBD1 as D (6 bases). The CDR3 runs to 18 residues. V was trimmed by 6 bases and J by 2 bases, leaving 24 bases between them. Looked up from germline, CDR1 is MDHEN and CDR2 is SYDVKM. CDR3 amino acids: CASSLTSTSTGITDTQYF. CDR3 DNA sequence: TGTGCCAGCAGCCTTACCTCTACCAGTACAGGGATCACAGATACGCAGTATTTT.

CDR3 amino acids: CASSPQGQGALYEQYF. Written as DNA, the CDR3 is TGTGCCAGCAGCCCGCAGGGACAGGGGGCTCTGTACGAGCAGTACTTC. This sequence joins TRBV5-6 and TRBJ2-7; 12 bases agree with TRBD1. This CDR3 is 16 amino acids long. CDR1 is SGHDT, CDR2 YYEEEE, per germline. After removal of 4 bases from V and 4 bases from J, the junction contained 9 bases not matched to a gene.

This chain joins TRBV28 and TRBJ1-1; D is ambiguous. V was pared by 0 bases and J by 5 bases, with 19 bases between. CDR1 MDHEN and CDR2 SYDVKM come from the germline V gene. This CDR3 has 17 amino acids. CDR3 in DNA: TGTGCCAGCAGTTTATGCAAACTTAGGGCGAGAGGGACTGAAGCTTTCTTT. The encoded protein is CASSLCKLRARGTEAFF.

The chain links TRBV6-1 to TRBJ1-5; 7 bases map to TRBD1. The V gene end was trimmed by 4 bases and the J gene end by 1 base; junction bases not matched to a gene: 7. Germline lookup yields CDR1 MNHNS and CDR2 SASEGT. CDR3 size: 16 residues. The chain's CDR3 is CASSVHRGLSNQPQHF. CDR3 DNA sequence: TGTGCCAGCAGTGTCCACAGGGGCTTGAGCAATCAGCCCCAGCATTTT.

The chain employs TRBV9 and TRBJ2-7; D might be TRBD2 (5 bases). This CDR3 comprises 15 residues. Germline-derived CDR1 and CDR2 are SGDLS and YYNGEE. V was shortened by 0 bases and J by 1 base, with 11 bases between the two germline ends. The CDR3 sequence is CASSVGGGGSYEQYF. In DNA, the CDR3 is TGTGCCAGCAGCGTAGGTGGCGGAGGATCCTACGAGCAGTACTTC. The whole variable domain, filled in from reference TRBV9 and TRBJ2-7, reads DSGVTQTPKHLITATGQRVTLRCSPRSGDLSVYWYQQSLDQGLQFLIQYYNGEERAKGNILERFSAQQFPDLHSELNLSSLELGDSALYFCASSVGGGGSYEQYFGPGTRLTVT.